The TCR beta chain under discussion was sequenced for a study of T cell repertoires in cytomegalovirus infection. Study context: Indications of both CMV infection and matching HLA type were provided by public TCR beta signatures. Findings and limits, study-wide: CMV-specific TCR beta clonotypes restricted by HLA-C dominated the ex vivo response.

This clonotype was found a few times. Its target is unknown. TCRdb independently ran MiXCR on the reads; one entry per CDR3 protein. This table has approximately 770,000 distinct CDR3 sequences, 25% to 30% appearing once. The germline gives CDR1 LGHNA, CDR2 YNFKEQ. V shed 0 bases and J shed 0 bases, with 15 bases lying between them. This CDR3 has 18 amino acids. The material sequenced was cultured CD8+ T cells from PBMCs, taken from culture after CMV antigen stimulation. This receptor was taken from a human donor in good health (CMV status not recorded). Some clones in this sample may be carry-over from other donors' samples. This chain links TRBV4-2 with TRBJ1-5; D perhaps matches TRBD1 (6 bases). The CDR3 is CASSQEDIGGYSNQPQHF. DNA for the CDR3: TGTGCCAGCAGCCAAGAGGACATTGGGGGCTATAGCAATCAGCCCCAGCATTTT.